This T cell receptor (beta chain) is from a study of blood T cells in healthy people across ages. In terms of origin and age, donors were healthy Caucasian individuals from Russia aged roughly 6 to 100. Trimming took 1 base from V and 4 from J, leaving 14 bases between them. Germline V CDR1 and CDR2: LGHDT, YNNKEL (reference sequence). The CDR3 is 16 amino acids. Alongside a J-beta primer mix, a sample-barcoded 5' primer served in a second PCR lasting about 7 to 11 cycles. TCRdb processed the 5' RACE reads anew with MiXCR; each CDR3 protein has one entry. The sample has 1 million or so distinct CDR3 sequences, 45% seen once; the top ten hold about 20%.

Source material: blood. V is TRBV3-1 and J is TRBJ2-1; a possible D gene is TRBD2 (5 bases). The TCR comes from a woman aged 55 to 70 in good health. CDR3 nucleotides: TGTGCCAGCAGCCAAGCCGGGCTAGCCTCATACAATGAGCAGTTCTTC. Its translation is CASSQAGLASYNEQFF.